This TCR beta chain was sequenced in a study of T cells in Graves' hyperthyroidism and ophthalmopathy. Regarding the study as a whole: Ophthalmopathy, which appeared later, was predicted by the model a median around 6 months before onset.

Extraction of PBMCs used roughly 9.3 ml of fresh peripheral blood. This clonotype was seen at least ten times. Its antigen is undetermined. From RNA transcripts, TCR beta CDR3 regions were amplified. Initially, a first-round RT-PCR of the TCR CDR3 employed the HTBI primer set. A single record per CDR3 protein comes from TCRdb applying MiXCR to the multiplex PCR reads. The table lists hundreds of thousands of distinct CDR3 sequences, about 15% of them singletons. The sequencing sample was made of blood. This clonotype was obtained from a woman in her late teens or twenties with Graves' hyperthyroidism.

Here the CDR3 reads CASSLGQDYGYTF. The CDR3 DNA reads as TGTGCCAGCAGCTTAGGGCAGGACTATGGCTACACCTTC. V gene TRBV7-2 combines with J gene TRBJ1-2; no firm D call. The CDR3 covers 13 residues. V lost 1 base, J lost 3 bases, and 6 bases lay in between. CDR1 and CDR2 (germline): SGHTA, FQGNSA.